The 5 T cell receptor beta chains listed next were all sequenced from one sample in a study of cytomegalovirus exposure and HLA in healthy donors. Primers included in the PCR were 60 Vbeta and 13 Jbeta primers. Method: immunoSEQ multiplex PCR; TCRdb's copy keeps in-frame clones and lacks some. The table has approximately 140,000 clones, about 79% seen once. The specimen sequenced was PBMCs. All receptors derive from a male donor in good health and CMV-seronegative.

V and J are TRBV4-3 and TRBJ2-1; no clear D. This CDR3 spans 15 amino acids. Trimming took off 0 bases at V and 3 bases at J, with 9 bases between the two ends. Germline-derived CDR1 and CDR2 are LGHNA and YSLEER. CDR3 in amino acids: CASSQEIEYYNEQFF. The CDR3 coding sequence is TGCGCCAGCAGCCAAGAAATAGAGTACTACAATGAGCAGTTCTTC.

This clone appeared a single time. The V and J genes are TRBV5-8 and TRBJ2-5; 12 bases match TRBD2. Trimming at V came to 4 bases and at J to 5 bases, leaving 9 bases not matched to a gene. The CDR3 loop spans 16 amino acids. Germline CDR1 is SGHTS and CDR2 is YDEGEE. CDR3 in amino acids: CASSPGLAGLEETQYF. The CDR3 DNA reads as TGTGCCAGCAGCCCCGGACTAGCGGGATTGGAGGAGACCCAGTACTTC.

V usage is TRBV28 and J usage is TRBJ2-1; 9 bases fit TRBD1. The CDR3 sequence is 20 residues long. Germline loops: CDR1 MDHEN, CDR2 SYDVKM. V shed 5 bases, J shed 0 bases, and the junction held 17 bases outside the gene matches. CDR3: CASSPGTGYFLKSSYNEQFF. Here the CDR3 DNA reads TGTGCCAGCAGTCCCGGGACAGGGTACTTCTTGAAAAGCTCCTACAATGAGCAGTTCTTC.

The chain uses TRBV4-3 and TRBJ2-4; D remains unclear. Trimming left V 0 bases short and J 4 bases short, with 13 bases between. The CDR3 contains 16 residues. The germline CDR1 and CDR2 sequences are LGHNA and YSLEER. The CDR3 here is CASSQEYGQAKNIQYF. The CDR3 DNA reads as TGCGCCAGCAGCCAAGAATACGGTCAGGCAAAAAACATTCAGTACTTC.

The count of this clone is one. The genes are TRBV5-8 and TRBJ2-6; 7 bases align to TRBD1. V dropped 3 bases and J dropped 2; count of bases not matched to a gene: 2. Germline V gene data show CDR1 as SGHTS and CDR2 as YDEGEE. This CDR3 is built from 15 residues. CDR3 loop: CASSSTGAGANVLTF. The CDR3 DNA reads as TGTGCCAGCAGCTCTACAGGGGCTGGGGCCAACGTCCTGACTTTC. The full variable domain, its missing parts supplied by reference TRBV5-8 and TRBJ2-6, is EAGVTQSPTHLIKTRGQQATLRCSPISGHTSVYWYQQALGLGLQFLLWYDEGEERNRGNFPPRFSGRQFPNYSSELNVNALELEDSALYLCASSSTGAGANVLTFGAGSRLTVL.